This T cell receptor (beta chain) was documented in a study of blood T cell repertoires in COVID-19. Study background: The study drew acute and convalescent COVID-19 samples from the United States, Italy and Spain. T cells, B-cell-depleted T cells, or PBMCs supplied cDNA or gDNA.

The germline V and J ends were trimmed by 4 bases and 5 bases, with 9 bases remaining between them. This CDR3 is built from 13 residues. Germline V gives CDR1 SGHTA, CDR2 FQGTGA. Original processing notes: Amplifying reference gene primers gave estimates of nucleated cell counts. Generated by immunoSEQ multiplex PCR, the TCRdb table keeps only in-frame clones and is missing some. V and J calls and clone size are given by that table; D and trimming were obtained from the DNA. The profile shows 140,000 or so clones, roughly 85% of them singletons. V usage is TRBV7-3 and J usage is TRBJ2-1; TRBD2 is a possible D gene (5 bases). This clonotype originated in a human donor with acute or convalescent COVID-19. The donor label of this sample is uncertain. Specimen: peripheral blood. The CDR3 is CASSYSGDNEQFF. The CDR3 DNA is TGTGCCAGCAGCTACTCCGGGGACAATGAGCAGTTCTTC.